A single T cell receptor beta chain is shown here with its context. Its antigen is not known. These data come from a study of beta chain features in type 1 diabetes. Study-wide background: Sorted cells, 107,917,701 in number, were examined across all samples. Notes on the study in general: Researchers report that Type 1 diabetes patients had moderately but significantly shorter TCRB CDR3s across all four CD4+ subsets.

Looked up from germline, CDR1 is SNHLY and CDR2 is FYNNEI. Trimming cost V 3 bases and J 14 bases; bases outside gene matches: 10. The CDR3 runs 14 residues. Every bit of the isolated RNA underwent reverse transcription, so sequencing read expressed TCRB transcripts. Measured with immunoSEQ multiplex PCR; TCRdb has only the in-frame clones, and not every one. The top ten clones hold 0.015% to 0.017% of a sample with 250,000 to 350,000 clones, roughly 15% of them seen once. The sequenced material came from naive CD4+ T cells from blood. The TCR originated in a man in his late teens or twenties with type 1 diabetes. The V call is TRBV2, the J call TRBJ1-6; TRBD1 aligns across 7 bases. CDR3 bases: TGTGCCAGCAGTGACGGCAGGGGGAGTATGTCCCTCCACTTT. Translated: CASSDGRGSMSLHF.